The 7 T cell receptor beta chains presented below share a single source sample, sequenced in a study of CD8 T cells in ankylosing spondylitis. Via MiXCR, TCRdb re-called the 5' RACE reads, giving one row per CDR3 protein. The data show about 140,000 distinct CDR3 sequences, around a third seen once. The sample was synovial fluid, either unsorted or a sorted T cell fraction (not recorded which). These receptors all come from a male donor with ankylosing spondylitis.

This clonotype has only one observation. This may arise from a read error, as a much more abundant clone is one base away. V gene TRBV14 combines with J gene TRBJ1-1, with D possibly TRBD1 on 6 matching bases. Germline CDR1 and CDR2: SGHDN and FVKESK. This CDR3 is 14 amino acids long. The V gene lost 4 bases and the J gene lost 10 bases, with 19 bases spanning the gap. The CDR3 loop reads CASSLRTGLAAAFF. The DNA for the CDR3 is TGTGCCAGCAGCCTCAGAACAGGGCTCGCTGCAGCTTTCTTT. Full variable domain (rest looked up from reference TRBV14 and TRBJ1-1): EAGVTQFPSHSVIEKGQTVTLRCDPISGHDNLYWYRRVMGKEIKFLLHFVKESKQDESGMPNNRFLAERTGGTYSTLKVQPAELEDSGVYFCASSLRTGLAAAFFGQGTRLTVV.

This clonotype was detected only a few times. This sequence joins TRBV12-3 or TRBV12-4 and TRBJ2-7; TRBD2 might be the D (5 bases). The length of the CDR3 is 14 residues. V gave up 2 bases and J gave up 1 base, with 9 bases separating them. The CDR3 coding sequence is TGTGCCAGCAGTTTAACGGGGTTTTCCTACGAGCAGTACTTC. Encoded protein: CASSLTGFSYEQYF.

In this sample, this clonotype turned up a few times. The V and J genes are TRBV9 and TRBJ2-7, with 8 bases aligning to TRBD2. The germline V gene has CDR1 SGDLS and CDR2 YYNGEE. The CDR3 covers 13 residues. J gave up 6 bases and V 4 bases, and 6 bases lay outside the gene matches. CDR3: CASSLSGGVEQYF. The CDR3 nucleotides are TGTGCCAGCAGCCTCTCGGGAGGGGTCGAGCAGTACTTC.

The chain joins TRBV20-1 to TRBJ2-5; TRBD2 aligns across 11 bases. The CDR3 runs 15 residues. Germline lookup yields CDR1 DFQATT and CDR2 SNEGSKA (reference sequence). V trimming: 2 bases; J trimming: 4 bases; junction bases outside the gene matches: 6. For the CDR3, the DNA is TGCAGTGCTAGAAGGCTAGCGGGGGGTCTAGAGACCCAGTACTTC. Protein sequence: CSARRLAGGLETQYF.

The rearrangement links TRBV7-2 to TRBJ2-2, with a tentative D call TRBD2 (6 bases). Germline V gene sequence: CDR1 SGHTA, CDR2 FQGNSA. The V gene lost 1 base and the J gene lost 5 bases, with 8 bases spanning the gap. CDR3 size: 14 residues. Written as DNA, the CDR3 is TGTGCCAGCAGCTTAGAAAGCGGGACCGGGGAGCTGTTTTTT. Amino acid sequence: CASSLESGTGELFF. Full variable domain (missing parts from reference TRBV7-2 and TRBJ2-2): GAGVSQSPSNKVTEKGKDVELRCDPISGHTALYWYRQSLGQGLEFLIYFQGNSAPDKSGLPSDRFSAERTGGSVSTLTIQRTQQEDSAVYLCASSLESGTGELFFGEGSRLTVL.

Only a few counts were recorded for this clonotype. The J gene is TRBJ2-3, the V gene TRBV7-2; a possible D gene is TRBD1 (6 bases). CDR3 length: 17 amino acids. The germline V gene encodes CDR1 SGHTA and CDR2 FQGNSA. V was trimmed by 2 bases and J by 1 base, leaving 16 bases between them. DNA for the CDR3: TGTGCCAGCAGCTTAAGGGCCACAGGGTTTGGCACAGATACGCAGTATTTT. Its protein product is CASSLRATGFGTDTQYF.

The chain joins TRBV20-1 to TRBJ2-2; 7 bases are a match to TRBD2. After removal of 6 bases from V and 6 bases from J, the junction contained 7 bases not matched to a gene. The germline CDR1 and CDR2 sequences are DFQATT and SNEGSKA (reference sequence). CDR3 size: 13 residues. The CDR3 region is CSATTSVAGELFF. The CDR3 nucleotides read TGCAGTGCCACAACTAGCGTGGCCGGGGAGCTGTTTTTT.